This TCR beta chain was captured by sequencing in a study of CD8+CD57+ T cells in acquired aplastic anemia. Germline CDR1 and CDR2: SGDLS and YYNGEE. The CDR3 is 16 amino acids. Trimming at V came to 0 bases and at J to 0 bases, leaving 3 bases not matched to a gene. A note on this clonotype: No antigen is known for it.

All sequencing subjects had displayed CD8+CD57+ cell expansion on flow cytometry. Patients were therapy-naive when their blood was sampled. Findings and caveats of the study: Patients had twenty-nine CD8+ CDR3 sequences in common with controls (the shared set).

Profiling of TCR beta VDJ combinations and CDR3 sequences used genomic DNA as template. MiXCR, run by TCRdb on the reads, gives a single entry per CDR3 protein. The table lists 150,000 to 180,000 distinct CDR3 sequences, roughly 49% of them singletons. The V and J genes are TRBV9 and TRBJ2-3; 8 bases match TRBD1. What was sequenced was sorted CD4+, CD8+, or CD8+CD57+ T cells (not recorded which) from PBMCs. The sequence came from a human donor with aplastic anemia. Written as DNA, the CDR3 is TGTGCCAGCAGCGTAGGGCAGGGGGCTAGCACAGATACGCAGTATTTT. Translated, it gives CASSVGQGASTDTQYF.